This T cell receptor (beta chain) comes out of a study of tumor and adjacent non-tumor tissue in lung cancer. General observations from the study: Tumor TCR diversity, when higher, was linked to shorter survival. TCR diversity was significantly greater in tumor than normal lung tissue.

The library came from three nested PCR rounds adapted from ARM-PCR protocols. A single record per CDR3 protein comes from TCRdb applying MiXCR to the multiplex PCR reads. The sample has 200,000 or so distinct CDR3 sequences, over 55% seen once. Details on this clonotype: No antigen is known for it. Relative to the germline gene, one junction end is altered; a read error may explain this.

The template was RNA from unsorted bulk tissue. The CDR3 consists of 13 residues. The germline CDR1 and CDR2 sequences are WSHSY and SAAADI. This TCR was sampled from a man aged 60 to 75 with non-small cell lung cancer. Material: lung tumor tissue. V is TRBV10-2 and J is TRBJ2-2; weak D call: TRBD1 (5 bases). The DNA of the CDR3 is TGCGCCAACAGGCCTGTGGCTACCGAGGAGCTGTTTTTT. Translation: CANRPVATEELFF.